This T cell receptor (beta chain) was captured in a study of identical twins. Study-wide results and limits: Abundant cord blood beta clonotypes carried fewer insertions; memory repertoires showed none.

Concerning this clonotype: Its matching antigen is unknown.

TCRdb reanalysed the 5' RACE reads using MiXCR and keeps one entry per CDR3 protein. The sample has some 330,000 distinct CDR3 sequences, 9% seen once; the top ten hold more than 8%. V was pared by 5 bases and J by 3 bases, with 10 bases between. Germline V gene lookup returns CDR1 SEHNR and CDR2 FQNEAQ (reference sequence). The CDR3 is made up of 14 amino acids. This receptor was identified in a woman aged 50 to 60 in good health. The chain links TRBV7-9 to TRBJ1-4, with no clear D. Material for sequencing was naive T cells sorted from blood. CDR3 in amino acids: CASSLLGPNEKLFF. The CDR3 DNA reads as TGTGCCAGCAGCCTACTAGGTCCTAATGAAAAACTGTTTTTT. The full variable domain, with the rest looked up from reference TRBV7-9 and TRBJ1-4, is DTGVSQNPRHKITKRGQNVTFRCDPISEHNRLYWYRQTLGQGPEFLTYFQNEAQLEKSRLLSDRFSAERPKGSFSTLEIQRTEQGDSAMYLCASSLLGPNEKLFFGSGTQLSVL.